Following are 15 T cell receptor beta chains from one sample sequenced in a study of early T cells in non-severe SARS-CoV-2 infection. TCRdb redid the calling of the 5' RACE reads with MiXCR, one entry per CDR3 protein. The table has tens of thousands of distinct CDR3 sequences, 3.9% seen once. Sequencing input: whole blood. The receptors come from an adult who was a healthcare worker with PCR-confirmed SARS-CoV-2 infection or an uninfected control (not recorded which).

This rearrangement joins TRBV7-6 to TRBJ2-5; D not certain. The CDR3 contains 16 residues. The V gene's germline CDR1 is SGHVS and CDR2 FNYEAQ. Trimming removed 5 bases from V and 4 bases from J, with 20 bases in between. CDR3 protein: CASSLDRTVFGETQYF. The DNA of the CDR3 is TGTGCCAGCAGCCTAGACCGTACGGTGTTTGGAGAGACCCAGTACTTC.

This clonotype was seen only a few times. The chain combines TRBV3-1 with TRBJ2-1; possibly TRBD2 for D (6 bases). Germline CDR1 and CDR2: LGHDT and YNNKEL (reference sequence). CDR3 length: 13 amino acids. The V gene lost 6 bases and the J gene lost 4 bases, with 10 bases spanning the gap. The CDR3, as DNA: TGTGCCAGCAGTCTAGCGCTTTACAATGAGCAGTTCTTC. Protein product: CASSLALYNEQFF.

Many counts were recorded for this clonotype. The V call is TRBV25-1, the J call TRBJ2-6; D not certain. From germline, CDR1 is MGHDK and CDR2 SYGVNS. The germline V and J ends were trimmed by 1 base and 2 bases, with 3 bases remaining between them. This CDR3 has 14 residues. CDR3 DNA sequence: TGTGCCAGCAGTGAATTGGCTGGGGCCAACGTCCTGACTTTC. Translated, it gives CASSELAGANVLTF.

This clonotype was seen only a few times. This chain links TRBV9 with TRBJ1-1; D is uncertain. V gave up 2 bases and J gave up 0 bases, with 5 bases separating them. CDR1 is SGDLS and CDR2 is YYNGEE in the germline V gene. This CDR3 spans 13 amino acids. The CDR3 DNA is TGTGCCAGCAGCGTCGCCATGAACACTGAAGCTTTCTTT. Its protein is CASSVAMNTEAFF.

The table lists this clonotype with many counts. The chain is built from TRBV6-2 or TRBV6-3 and TRBJ2-1; 7 nucleotides match TRBD1. The germline V gene encodes CDR1 MNHEY and CDR2 SVGEGT. After removal of 5 bases from V and 3 bases from J, the junction contained 10 bases not matched to a gene. This CDR3 contains 16 residues. CDR3 bases: TGTGCCAGCAGTCAGACAGGGATGGGGTTCTACAATGAGCAGTTCTTC. Translation gives CASSQTGMGFYNEQFF.

This clonotype appeared many times. The V call is TRBV12-3 or TRBV12-4, the J call TRBJ1-6; 8 nucleotides match TRBD1. The ends lost 4 bases at V and 9 bases at J; junction bases unmatched: 5. The CDR3 is 14 amino acids. CDR3 DNA sequence: TGTGCCAGCAGTTGGCGACAGGGGAGTTCACCCCTCCACTTT. It encodes CASSWRQGSSPLHF.

This clonotype has at least ten counts. The chain couples TRBV12-3 or TRBV12-4 to TRBJ1-1; TRBD1 aligns across 7 bases. The V gene end was trimmed by 3 bases and the J gene end by 1 base; junction bases not matched to a gene: 5. The CDR3 is 15 amino acids. Written as DNA, the CDR3 is TGTGCCAGCAGTTTGGTCGGGACAGCGAACACTGAAGCTTTCTTT. Its protein is CASSLVGTANTEAFF.

This clonotype has a count of ten or more. This chain links TRBV12-3 or TRBV12-4 with TRBJ2-5, with D unresolved. The ends were cut back, 6 bases at V and 4 bases at J, with 12 bases in the middle. The CDR3 spans 13 residues. The CDR3 spells CASSPRPTETQYF. CDR3 sequence (DNA): TGTGCCAGCAGCCCTAGACCAACAGAGACCCAGTACTTC.

This clonotype has a handful of counts. The chain uses TRBV5-6 and TRBJ2-2, with TRBD1 matching 9 bases. Germline CDR1 is SGHDT and CDR2 is YYEEEE. V lost 4 bases, J lost 5 bases, and 3 bases stayed unmatched. The CDR3 runs to 14 residues. The CDR3 region is CASSGTGLTGELFF. CDR3 DNA sequence: TGTGCCAGCAGCGGGACAGGGCTTACCGGGGAGCTGTTTTTT.

This clonotype was detected only a few times. V usage is TRBV12-3 or TRBV12-4 and J usage is TRBJ2-7; 8 nucleotides match TRBD1. CDR3 length equals 13 residues. V shed 4 bases and J 7 bases; nucleotides not matched to a gene: 6. CDR3 coding DNA: TGTGCCAGCAGTTCCGGACAGGGAATGGAGCAGTACGTC. Protein product: CASSSGQGMEQYV.

This clonotype was seen repeatedly, ten times or more. V and J are TRBV6-2 or TRBV6-3 and TRBJ2-5; the match to TRBD2 covers 9 bases. The CDR3 totals 14 residues. J lost 7 bases, V lost 6 bases, and 9 bases had no gene match. The germline gives CDR1 MNHEY, CDR2 SVGEGT. The CDR3 DNA follows: TGTGCCAGCAGCAAGCGGGAGGCCCCGCGGACCCAGTACTTC. Its translation: CASSKREAPRTQYF.

This clonotype was seen repeatedly, ten times or more. The V gene is TRBV28, the J gene TRBJ2-5; D unresolved. This CDR3 region has 12 residues. The germline V gene encodes CDR1 MDHEN and CDR2 SYDVKM. V was shortened by 2 bases and J by 5 bases, with 6 bases between the two germline ends. The CDR3: CASSLGVETQYF. The CDR3 DNA follows: TGTGCCAGCAGTTTAGGTGTGGAGACCCAGTACTTC.

This clonotype was seen many times. The V gene is TRBV5-1, the J gene TRBJ2-2, with D possibly being TRBD1 (5 bases). The CDR3 sequence is 15 residues long. CDR1 SGHRS and CDR2 YFSETQ come from the germline V gene. Trimming shortened V by 1 base and J by 0 bases, and 7 bases separated the two germline ends. CDR3 DNA: TGCGCCAGCAGCTTGCAACAGGCGAACACCGGGGAGCTGTTTTTT. The encoded protein is CASSLQQANTGELFF.

This clonotype was picked up many times. This chain links TRBV20-1 with TRBJ2-3; D gene unclear. Trimming stripped 3 bases from V and 4 bases from J, with 5 bases between. Germline assignment: CDR1 DFQATT and CDR2 SNEGSKA (reference sequence). The CDR3 runs 11 residues. CDR3 sequence reads: CSASNPDTQYF. The DNA for the CDR3 is TGCAGTGCTAGTAACCCAGATACGCAGTATTTT.

This clonotype was counted ten times or more. The chain employs TRBV7-2 and TRBJ2-4, with 7 nucleotides matching TRBD1. Germline lookup yields CDR1 SGHTA and CDR2 FQGNSA. After removal of 1 base from V and 3 bases from J, the junction contained 6 bases not matched to a gene. This CDR3 has 16 amino acids. The DNA for the CDR3 is TGTGCCAGCAGCTTAGGACAGGGCAGTTTCAAAAACATTCAGTACTTC. Amino acid sequence: CASSLGQGSFKNIQYF.